This T cell receptor (beta chain) was captured in a study of blood T cell repertoires in COVID-19. Study information: Specimens from acute and convalescent COVID-19 originated in the United States, Italy and Spain. Sample material is recorded as cDNA or gDNA derived from T cells, B-cell-depleted T cells, or PBMCs.

CDR1 and CDR2 from the germline V gene are MNHEY and SMNVEV (reference sequence). J lost 3 bases, V lost 4 bases, and 5 bases had no gene match. The CDR3 consists of 15 residues. Under the authors' procedure: Scientists estimated how many nucleated cells there were by amplifying reference gene primers. The method was immunoSEQ multiplex PCR; TCRdb's version includes in-frame clones alone and lacks a portion of them. The DNA was the basis for D and trimming; V, J and clone size are from that table. The profile shows under 200,000 clones, about 90% of them singletons. This sequence originates from a middle-aged man with active or convalescent COVID-19. V is TRBV27 and J is TRBJ1-2, with 10 bases that match TRBD1. The sequenced material came from peripheral blood. CDR3 in amino acids: CASSSRTGGDYGYTF. The CDR3 nucleotides read TGTGCCAGCAGTTCTCGGACAGGGGGGGACTATGGCTACACCTTC.